The 8 T cell receptor beta chains below all came from one sample that was sequenced in a study of regulatory T cells in long-lasting Graves disease. As to time point: persistent/refractory GD, antithyroid drugs over 5 years with positive TRAb. PBMC-derived RNA was used for the TCR library. CDR3 regions were amplified by Arm-PCR using iRepertoire HTBI primers to build TCR beta libraries. TCRdb itself ran the multiplex PCR reads through MiXCR, one entry per CDR3 protein. The sample holds about 310,000 distinct CDR3 sequences; around 20% are singletons and the top ten take more than 55%. Specimen: peripheral blood mononuclear cells (PBMCs), collected when the disease was refractory, from a patient treated with antithyroid drugs. The receptors shown here come from a female donor with Graves disease.

The V call is TRBV6-5, the J call TRBJ2-5; either TRBD1 or TRBD2 may supply D (6 bases each). V lost 2 bases and J lost 4, with 11 bases in between. In germline, CDR1 is MNHEY, CDR2 SVGAGI. This CDR3 contains 14 residues. The CDR3 nucleotides are TGTGCCAGCAGTTACCAACAGGGAGGAGAGACCCAGTACTTC. It is translated as CASSYQQGGETQYF.

The gene calls are TRBV11-2 and TRBJ2-7, with D hard to call. V lost 3 bases and J lost 0, with 12 bases in between. Germline values: CDR1 SGHAT, CDR2 FQNNGV. This CDR3 has 15 amino acids. In nucleotides, the CDR3 is TGTGCCAGCAGCTTTACCATGGGCCACTCCTACGAGCAGTACTTC. Its protein product is CASSFTMGHSYEQYF. Full variable domain (outside the CDR3, taken from reference TRBV11-2 and TRBJ2-7): EAGVAQSPRYKIIEKRQSVAFWCNPISGHATLYWYQQILGQGPKLLIQFQNNGVVDDSQLPKDRFSAERLKGVDSTLKIQPAKLEDSAVYLCASSFTMGHSYEQYFGPGTRLTVT.

This clonotype has at least ten counts. This chain connects TRBV6-5 to TRBJ2-5; D perhaps matches TRBD1 (6 bases). V lost 0 bases, J lost 4 bases, and 12 bases lay in between. The CDR3 sequence is 15 residues long. Germline V lookup: CDR1 MNHEY, CDR2 SVGAGI. The CDR3 DNA follows: TGTGCCAGCAGTTACTCTACGGACAGTATAGAGACCCAGTACTTC. Residues: CASSYSTDSIETQYF.

The rearrangement links TRBV5-6 to TRBJ1-3; D perhaps matches TRBD1 (6 bases). The CDR3 has 18 residues. The V end lost 3 bases, the J end lost 3 bases, and 22 bases lay between the germline ends. Per germline, CDR1 SGHDT and CDR2 YYEEEE. Here the CDR3 reads CASSWRDTGLFGGNTIYF. The CDR3 coding sequence is TGTGCCAGCAGCTGGCGGGACACAGGACTGTTCGGTGGAAACACCATATATTTT.

The chain carries TRBV27 and TRBJ2-7; 11 bases match TRBD2. Germline V gene sequence: CDR1 MNHEY, CDR2 SMNVEV (reference sequence). J was trimmed by 5 bases and V by 5 bases; bases with no gene match: 8. This CDR3 is 15 amino acids long. In nucleotides, the CDR3 is TGTGCCAGCAGTCCCTTAGCGGGAGGGGGCCACGAGCAGTACTTC. Translating it yields CASSPLAGGGHEQYF.

This clonotype was observed a handful of times. Sequence at one end of the junction differs from germline and may be a read error. The J gene is TRBJ2-2, the V gene TRBV7-2; D possibly corresponds to TRBD2 (7 bases). This CDR3 has 14 amino acids. CDR1 is SGHTA and CDR2 is FQGNSA in the germline V gene. In nucleotides, the CDR3 is TGTGCCAGCAGCCCAGAACACAGGGCGGGGGAGCTGCTTTTT. Amino acids: CASSPEHRAGELLF.

This clonotype was seen a handful of times. V usage is TRBV12-3 or TRBV12-4 and J usage is TRBJ1-2; tentatively, D is TRBD1 (5 bases). V was trimmed by 3 bases and J by 5 bases, leaving 10 bases between them. CDR3 size: 13 residues. CDR3 in amino acids: CASSFSQGYGYTF. Here the CDR3 DNA reads TGTGCCAGCAGTTTTAGTCAGGGATATGGCTACACCTTC.

This clonotype was counted at least ten times. The chain carries TRBV3-1 and TRBJ1-6; D might be TRBD1 (6 bases). The germline V gene has CDR1 LGHDT and CDR2 YNNKEL (reference sequence). V dropped 7 bases and J dropped 5 bases, with 15 bases sitting between them. This CDR3 has 15 amino acids. The CDR3 loop is CASTTGYGDNSPLHF. For the CDR3, the DNA is TGTGCCAGCACCACAGGGTACGGGGATAATTCACCCCTCCACTTT.